The 29 T cell receptor beta chains in this list originate from one sample, sequenced in a study of CXCR3-negative and CXCR3-positive naive CD8 T cells. Findings and limits, study-wide: Greater hydrophobicity was found in TRB CDR3s of CXCR3-positive naive cells than of CXCR3-negative naive cells.

No cognate antigen is known for these TCRs. Via 5' RACE with UMI labels, TRB cDNA libraries were prepared. TCRdb reprocessed the 5' RACE reads and keeps a single row for each CDR3 protein, giving no DNA. The sample table sets out some 140,000 distinct CDR3 sequences. Sequenced: naive CXCR3+ CD8+ T cells from blood. The subset: CD45RO-CCR7+CD27+CD95- naive CD8+ T cells expressing CXCR3 (TNR3+). The receptors originated from a human donor in good health. Some clones in this sample may be carry-over from other donors' samples.

V gene TRBV5-1 combines with J gene TRBJ1-6; with no DNA, the TCRdb D assignment of TRBD1 cannot be verified. The CDR3 totals 16 residues. Germline CDR1 reads SGHRS; CDR2 reads YFSETQ. The CDR3 is CASSLGATTYNSPLHF. Together with reference TRBV5-1 and TRBJ1-6, the CDR3 gives the full variable domain: KAGVTQTPRYLIKTRGQQVTLSCSPISGHRSVSWYQQTPGQGLQFLFEYFSETQRNKGNFPGRFSGRQFSNSRSEMNVSTLELGDSALYLCASSLGATTYNSPLHFGNGTRLTVT.

This sequence joins TRBV27 and TRBJ2-7; the TCRdb call, TRBD1, lacks DNA for checking. CDR1 MNHEY and CDR2 SMNVEV come from the germline V gene (reference sequence). CDR3 length: 14 residues. The chain's CDR3 is CASRPRTGSYEQYF.

The rearrangement links TRBV28 to TRBJ1-5; TCRdb calls TRBD1, which cannot be checked without DNA. The CDR3 is 16 amino acids. Per the germline V gene, CDR1 is MDHEN and CDR2 is SYDVKM. CDR3 amino acids: CASSHLTGGWNQPQHF.

This sequence joins TRBV7-6 and TRBJ2-5; TCRdb picks TRBD1, but there is no DNA to check that call. The CDR3 loop spans 15 amino acids. The germline CDR1 and CDR2 sequences are SGHVS and FNYEAQ. CDR3 region: CASSPTTGVQETQYF.

The V call is TRBV29-1, the J call TRBJ2-3; the D call of TRBD2 rests on TCRdb alone, since no DNA is present to check it. The CDR3 covers 16 residues. Germline CDR1 and CDR2: SQVTM and ANQGSEA. The CDR3 sequence: CSVDSLTSGNTDTQYF.

This chain links TRBV29-1 with TRBJ2-5; TCRdb's D call of TRBD2 is untestable without DNA. The germline gives CDR1 SQVTM, CDR2 ANQGSEA. The CDR3 extends over 15 amino acids. The CDR3 loop is CSVDPRAVMGETQYF.

J is TRBJ2-7 and V is TRBV28. Germline-derived CDR1 and CDR2 are MDHEN and SYDVKM. This CDR3 has 13 residues. CDR3 protein: CASSRTAYYEQYF.

The CDR3 protein is CASSSEFADTQYF. The rearrangement links TRBV12-3 or TRBV12-4 to TRBJ2-3. The CDR3 is made up of 13 amino acids.

The chain joins TRBV3-1 to TRBJ2-4. The V gene's germline CDR1 is LGHDT and CDR2 YNNKEL (reference sequence). The CDR3 sequence is 16 residues long. CDR3 amino acids: CASSQDQGWGKNIQYF.

V and J are TRBV20-1 and TRBJ1-1; TCRdb picks TRBD1, but there is no DNA to check that call. Germline values: CDR1 DFQATT, CDR2 SNEGSKA (reference sequence). The CDR3 sequence is 13 residues long. CDR3 protein: CSARERGGTEAFF.

The gene calls are TRBV12-3 or TRBV12-4 and TRBJ2-7; TCRdb calls TRBD2, which cannot be checked without DNA. CDR3 length: 14 amino acids. The CDR3 region is CASSFAGPSYEQYF.

The chain carries TRBV7-3 and TRBJ2-1; the D call of TRBD2 rests on TCRdb alone, since no DNA is present to check it. The CDR3 loop spans 21 amino acids. CDR1 and CDR2 (germline): SGHTA, FQGTGA. The CDR3 loop is CASSQEPGLAGGPSSYNEQFF.

The gene calls are TRBV28 and TRBJ1-5. This CDR3 has 16 amino acids. Germline CDR1 is MDHEN and CDR2 is SYDVKM. CDR3 region: CASRGIDRDSNQPQHF.

J is TRBJ2-6 and V is TRBV7-9; the D gene TCRdb calls, TRBD1, cannot be checked with no DNA. CDR1 is SEHNR, CDR2 FQNEAQ, per germline (reference sequence). This CDR3 is 17 amino acids long. CDR3 amino acids: CASSWGQGAAGANVLTF.

The chain combines TRBV29-1 with TRBJ2-3; the D call of TRBD2 rests on TCRdb alone, since no DNA is present to check it. CDR3 length: 14 residues. Germline values: CDR1 SQVTM, CDR2 ANQGSEA. CDR3 in amino acids: CSVAGLPRADTQYF.

J is TRBJ2-5 and V is TRBV25-1; with no DNA, the TCRdb D assignment of TRBD1 cannot be verified. The CDR3 consists of 13 residues. CDR1 is MGHDK, CDR2 SYGVNS, per germline. CDR3 sequence reads: CASSMMDSQTQYF.

This chain links TRBV20-1 with TRBJ2-1; the D call from TCRdb, TRBD1, cannot be confirmed without DNA. The germline gives CDR1 DFQATT, CDR2 SNEGSKA (reference sequence). The CDR3 consists of 13 residues. The CDR3 is CSAMTGNYNEQFF.

The V gene is TRBV15, the J gene TRBJ1-1. The CDR3 has 15 amino acids. Germline assignment: CDR1 LNHNV and CDR2 YYDKDF (reference sequence). The CDR3 sequence: CATSREEERWTEAFF.

The gene calls are TRBV7-9 and TRBJ2-1; TCRdb's D gene call, TRBD2, goes unchecked for lack of DNA. Germline V lookup: CDR1 SEHNR, CDR2 FQNEAQ (reference sequence). This CDR3 has 16 amino acids. The CDR3 region is CASSPGLADFYNEQFF.

The genes are TRBV7-9 and TRBJ1-1; the TCRdb call, TRBD1, lacks DNA for checking. This CDR3 is built from 13 residues. CDR1 is SEHNR, CDR2 FQNEAQ, per germline (reference sequence). CDR3: CASSLPGSGEAFF.

The chain recombines TRBV29-1 with TRBJ2-2; the D gene TCRdb calls, TRBD2, cannot be checked with no DNA. The CDR3 runs to 11 residues. Looked up from germline, CDR1 is SQVTM and CDR2 is ANQGSEA. CDR3 protein: CSVDGGGELFF.

V usage is TRBV28 and J usage is TRBJ2-3. Germline V gene data show CDR1 as MDHEN and CDR2 as SYDVKM. The length of the CDR3 is 13 residues. CDR3 sequence reads: CASSEPRPDTQYF.

The chain is built from TRBV29-1 and TRBJ2-7; TCRdb designates TRBD1, a call that cannot be tested without DNA. The CDR3 spans 14 residues. Germline V gene lookup returns CDR1 SQVTM and CDR2 ANQGSEA. The chain's CDR3 is CSVGRFGGTDEQYF.

This chain links TRBV5-6 with TRBJ2-7; the TCRdb call, TRBD2, lacks DNA for checking. This CDR3 comprises 16 residues. Per the germline V gene, CDR1 is SGHDT and CDR2 is YYEEEE. CDR3 sequence reads: CASSTWTSGGIYEQYF.

The V and J genes are TRBV7-2 and TRBJ2-1; TCRdb returns TRBD2, unconfirmable since there is no DNA. CDR1 and CDR2 from the germline V gene are SGHTA and FQGNSA. CDR3 length: 18 residues. This CDR3 is CASSFQLAVTSSYNEQFF. The whole variable domain, remainder taken from reference TRBV7-2 and TRBJ2-1, is GAGVSQSPSNKVTEKGKDVELRCDPISGHTALYWYRQSLGQGLEFLIYFQGNSAPDKSGLPSDRFSAERTGGSVSTLTIQRTQQEDSAVYLCASSFQLAVTSSYNEQFFGPGTRLTVL.

The genes are TRBV15 and TRBJ1-1. The length of the CDR3 is 13 residues. CDR1 LNHNV and CDR2 YYDKDF come from the germline V gene (reference sequence). The chain's CDR3 is CATSIGMNTEAFF. The variable domain in full, completed from reference TRBV15 and TRBJ1-1, reads DAMVIQNPRYQVTQFGKPVTLSCSQTLNHNVMYWYQQKSSQAPKLLFHYYDKDFNNEADTPDNFQSRRPNTSFCFLDIRSPGLGDTAMYLCATSIGMNTEAFFGQGTRLTVV.

This chain uses TRBV19 with TRBJ1-5; the D gene TCRdb calls, TRBD1, cannot be checked with no DNA. The CDR3 spans 15 residues. Germline CDR1 reads LNHDA; CDR2 reads SQIVND (reference sequence). Here the CDR3 reads CASNSWTASNQPQHF.

This chain joins TRBV4-1 and TRBJ1-3. This CDR3 is built from 13 residues. Germline CDR1 and CDR2: MGHRA and YSYEKL. The CDR3 protein is CASSQERRNTIYF.

The chain recombines TRBV12-3 or TRBV12-4 with TRBJ2-1; absent DNA, TCRdb's TRBD2 call cannot be checked. This CDR3 spans 14 amino acids. The CDR3 loop reads CASSADSRANEQFF.